This TCR beta chain was observed in a study of T cell clones after liver transplantation. For the study at large: A pre-transplant mixed lymphocyte reaction with TCRbeta sequencing defined graft-donor-reactive clones followed in post-transplant blood. Graft-donor-reactive sequences were compared with third-party-reactive TCRbeta sequences from pre-transplant mixed lymphocyte reactions. HCV positivity affected three of eight recipients; the rest lacked autoimmune or viral indications. Whole-study findings and limits: In most of the 8 subjects, circulating graft-donor-reactive CD4 TCRbeta sequences fell significantly after transplant.

Comment on this clone: Its antigen remains unknown.

Assay used: immunoSEQ multiplex PCR; TCRdb lists only in-frame clones, some missing. Of 90,000 to 120,000 clones in the sample, around four fifths were seen once. Trimming cost V 6 bases and J 7 bases; bases outside gene matches: 8. From germline, CDR1 is MNHEY and CDR2 SVGAGI. The CDR3 length is 14 residues. V gene TRBV6-5 combines with J gene TRBJ1-2; 10 positions match TRBD1. The sequencing here drew on CD4+ T cells from blood, taken before liver transplant. The TCR was taken from a human donor who received a liver transplant. The CDR3 DNA is TGTGCCAGCAGGAGGGACAGGGGAGTGGGTGGCTACACCTTC. Its protein product is CASRRDRGVGGYTF.